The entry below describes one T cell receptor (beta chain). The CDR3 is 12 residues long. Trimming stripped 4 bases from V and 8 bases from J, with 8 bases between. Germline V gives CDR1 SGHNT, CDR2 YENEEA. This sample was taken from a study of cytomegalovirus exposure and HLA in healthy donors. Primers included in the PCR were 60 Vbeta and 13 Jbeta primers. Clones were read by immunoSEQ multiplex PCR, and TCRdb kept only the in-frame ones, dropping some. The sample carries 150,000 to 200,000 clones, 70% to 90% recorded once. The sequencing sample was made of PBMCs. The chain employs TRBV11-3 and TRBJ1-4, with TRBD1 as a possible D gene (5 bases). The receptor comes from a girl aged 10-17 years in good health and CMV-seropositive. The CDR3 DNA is TGTGCCAGCAGCTCGGGGGGGGAAAAACTGTTTTTT. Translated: CASSSGGEKLFF.